Shown below are 30 T cell receptor beta chains from a single sample sequenced in a study of cytomegalovirus exposure and HLA in healthy donors. The PCR employed 60 Vbeta primers together with 13 Jbeta primers. Method: immunoSEQ multiplex PCR; TCRdb's copy keeps in-frame clones and lacks some. There are about 110,000 clones in the sample; 86% occur only once, and approximately 2% lies in the top ten. Sequencing was carried out using PBMCs. The receptors originated from a man aged 35 to 55 in good health and CMV-seronegative.

The V gene is TRBV5-1, the J gene TRBJ1-6; TRBD1 is a possible D gene (5 bases). Germline lookup yields CDR1 SGHRS and CDR2 YFSETQ. Trimming cost V 0 bases and J 9 bases, with 19 bases left between them. This CDR3 has 17 amino acids. In DNA, the CDR3 is TGCGCCAGCAGCTTGGAAACCCCCGGGACTCCGATTTCACCCCTCCACTTT. It encodes CASSLETPGTPISPLHF.

The chain employs TRBV10-3 and TRBJ1-2, with D unresolved. Germline CDR1 and CDR2: ENHRY and SYGVKD. The CDR3 extends over 18 amino acids. Trimming removed 4 bases at V and 0 bases at J, with 21 bases between. CDR3 nucleotides: TGTGCCATCAGTGCACAACGGACTTCATTGGGAGCTAACTATGGCTACACCTTC. Its protein product is CAISAQRTSLGANYGYTF.

The V and J genes are TRBV5-6 and TRBJ2-1, with D possibly being TRBD1 (6 bases). The CDR3 totals 14 residues. CDR1 and CDR2 from the germline V gene are SGHDT and YYEEEE. V lost 2 bases and J lost 7, with 13 bases in between. Written as DNA, the CDR3 is TGTGCCAGCAGCTTACCCGGACAGTTGAATGAGCAGTTCTTC. Encoded protein: CASSLPGQLNEQFF.

J is TRBJ1-2 and V is TRBV2; 8 nucleotides match TRBD1. This CDR3 has 13 amino acids. V was clipped by 6 bases and J by 4 bases; unmatched bases: 4. Germline CDR1 and CDR2: SNHLY and FYNNEI. CDR3 coding DNA: TGTGCCAGCAGCCCAGGACAGGGCTATGGCTACACCTTC. Protein product: CASSPGQGYGYTF.

The chain combines TRBV29-1 with TRBJ2-2; TRBD1 matches at 7 bases. V gave up 7 bases and J gave up 4 bases; unmatched junction bases: 9. Germline V gene sequence: CDR1 SQVTM, CDR2 ANQGSEA. This CDR3 comprises 14 residues. CDR3 loop: CSALGQLGTGELFF. The DNA for the CDR3 is TGCAGCGCTTTGGGACAGCTGGGCACCGGGGAGCTGTTTTTT.

The chain joins TRBV4-3 to TRBJ1-4, with 12 nucleotides matching TRBD1. V lost 2 bases to trimming and J lost 8 bases; unmatched junction nucleotides: 6. Germline CDR1 is LGHNA and CDR2 is YSLEER. CDR3 length equals 16 residues. The CDR3 reads CASSQIGGTGGEKLFF. The CDR3 DNA sequence: TGCGCCAGCAGCCAAATAGGCGGGACAGGGGGCGAAAAACTGTTTTTT.

The chain employs TRBV30 and TRBJ1-1, with TRBD1 as a possible D gene (6 bases). Germline V gene data show CDR1 as GTSNPN and CDR2 as SVGIG (reference sequence). The CDR3 totals 15 residues. The V end was cut by 3 bases, the J end by 1 base, with 15 bases between. In nucleotides, the CDR3 is TGTGCCTGGAGCCGGGACACCCGTTCGAACACTGAAGCTTTCTTT. The encoded protein is CAWSRDTRSNTEAFF.

About this clone itself: This same CDR3 is encoded by further DNA sequences in the sample. The genes are TRBV6-5 and TRBJ1-5; 7 bases align to TRBD1. CDR3 length equals 15 residues. Per germline, CDR1 MNHEY and CDR2 SVGAGI. The V segment lost 6 bases and the J segment 1 base; nucleotides outside the gene matches: 6. The CDR3 reads CASSPDRASNQPQHF. The CDR3 bases are TGTGCCAGCAGCCCTGACAGGGCCAGCAATCAGCCCCAGCATTTT.

The chain uses TRBV6-5 and TRBJ2-1; 12 bases map to TRBD2. CDR3 length equals 15 residues. Germline CDR1 is MNHEY and CDR2 is SVGAGI. V was clipped by 7 bases and J by 6 bases; unmatched bases: 7. The CDR3 DNA follows: TGTGCCAGCACCCCCCGACTAGCGGGGGCCAATGAGCAGTTCTTC. Protein sequence: CASTPRLAGANEQFF.

A single count supports this clone. This chain links TRBV6-1 with TRBJ1-5; no definite D call. CDR1 and CDR2 (germline): MNHNS, SASEGT. V was cut by 6 bases and J by 4 bases, with 16 bases left in between. The CDR3 loop spans 15 amino acids. CDR3 in DNA: TGTGCCAGCAGCCTCGGAGGGTCTCAGAATCAGCCCCAGCATTTT. Protein sequence: CASSLGGSQNQPQHF.

J is TRBJ2-7 and V is TRBV12-5; the D gene is possibly TRBD1 (5 bases). CDR1 LGHNT and CDR2 FRNRAP come from the germline V gene. V was clipped by 5 bases and J by 3 bases, with 8 bases between them. The CDR3 totals 12 residues. CDR3 residues: CASGPDSYEQYF. CDR3 coding DNA: TGTGCTAGTGGTCCTGACAGCTACGAGCAGTACTTC.

The chain is built from TRBV5-4 and TRBJ2-7; perhaps TRBD1 as D (5 bases). With 2 bases removed from V and 0 bases from J, the gap between germline ends came to 12 bases. CDR1 is SGHNT and CDR2 is YYREEE in the germline V gene (reference sequence). The CDR3 contains 15 residues. CDR3 sequence: CASSFRQLNSYEQYF. The CDR3 DNA follows: TGTGCCAGCAGCTTTAGACAGTTAAACTCCTACGAGCAGTACTTC. Variable domain in full (rest from reference TRBV5-4 and TRBJ2-7): ETGVTQSPTHLIKTRGQQVTLRCSSQSGHNTVSWYQQALGQGPQFIFQYYREEENGRGNFPPRFSGLQFPNYSSELNVNALELDDSALYLCASSFRQLNSYEQYFGPGTRLTVT.

The rearrangement joins TRBV7-8 to TRBJ2-5, with 14 nucleotides matching TRBD2. J was trimmed by 3 bases and V by 4 bases; bases with no gene match: 4. The germline CDR1 and CDR2 sequences are SGHVS and FQNEAQ. This CDR3 contains 16 residues. DNA for the CDR3: TGTGCCAGCAGCTCGAGGACTAGCGGGGGGAAAGAGACCCAGTACTTC. Translated: CASSSRTSGGKETQYF. The whole variable domain, filled in from reference TRBV7-8 and TRBJ2-5, reads GAGVSQSPRYKVAKRGQDVALRCDPISGHVSLFWYQQALGQGPEFLTYFQNEAQLDKSGLPSDRFFAERPEGSVSTLKIQRTQQEDSAVYLCASSSRTSGGKETQYFGPGTRLLVL.

The rearrangement joins TRBV6-5 to TRBJ1-1, with D unclear. V lost 3 bases and J 4 bases, leaving 15 bases between the germline ends. In germline, CDR1 is MNHEY, CDR2 SVGAGI. The CDR3 extends over 15 amino acids. The CDR3 spells CASSYYARSTTEAFF. The CDR3 DNA is TGTGCCAGCAGTTATTACGCGCGATCTACCACTGAAGCTTTCTTT.

This clone was picked up one time. The V gene is TRBV6-5, the J gene TRBJ2-3; 7 bases match TRBD2. The germline CDR1 and CDR2 sequences are MNHEY and SVGAGI. With 0 bases clipped from V and 0 bases from J, the junction kept 3 bases outside the gene matches. There are 16 residues in the CDR3. CDR3 in amino acids: CASSYSKRGSTDTQYF. In DNA, the CDR3 is TGTGCCAGCAGTTACTCGAAGCGGGGTAGCACAGATACGCAGTATTTT.

The chain employs TRBV28 and TRBJ2-7, with 10 bases matching TRBD1. Unmatched junction bases numbered 10, after V lost 5 bases and J lost 6 bases. This CDR3 has 15 amino acids. Germline lookup yields CDR1 MDHEN and CDR2 SYDVKM. The CDR3, as DNA: TGTGCCAGCAGTCCCCCCGGGACAGGGGTCTCCGAGCAGTACTTC. It translates to CASSPPGTGVSEQYF.

This clone was observed a few times. The CDR3 spells CASSDRDTIEAFF. The CDR3 nucleotides are TGTGCCAGCAGTGACCGGGACACCATTGAAGCTTTCTTT. This chain links TRBV28 with TRBJ1-1, with D perhaps matching TRBD1 (6 bases). V was shortened by 5 bases and J by 7 bases, with 14 bases between the two germline ends. Germline assignment: CDR1 MDHEN and CDR2 SYDVKM. The CDR3 runs to 13 residues.

The chain is built from TRBV5-1 and TRBJ2-3; TRBD2 matches 8 bases. Germline CDR1 is SGHRS and CDR2 is YFSETQ. V shed 2 bases and J 6 bases; nucleotides not matched to a gene: 5. CDR3 length: 14 amino acids. CDR3 DNA sequence: TGCGCCAGCAGCTTAGCGGGGGCGGGGGATACGCAGTATTTT. It translates to CASSLAGAGDTQYF.

This chain joins TRBV4-1 and TRBJ2-2, with D possibly matching TRBD2 (7 bases). The germline gives CDR1 MGHRA, CDR2 YSYEKL. V lost 0 bases, J lost 4 bases, and 12 bases lay in between. This CDR3 comprises 16 residues. Here the CDR3 DNA reads TGCGCCAGCAGCCAAGATGGGAGGGGGTTCACCGGGGAGCTGTTTTTT. It specifies CASSQDGRGFTGELFF.

The chain couples TRBV9 to TRBJ2-5; 14 nucleotides align to TRBD2. The CDR3 runs 16 residues. The V gene end was trimmed by 4 bases and the J gene end by 6 bases; junction bases not matched to a gene: 8. Germline V lookup: CDR1 SGDLS, CDR2 YYNGEE. The CDR3 sequence is CASSNGLAGGRQTQYF. The CDR3 DNA follows: TGTGCCAGCAGCAACGGACTAGCGGGGGGCCGGCAGACCCAGTACTTC.

The chain has TRBV11-2 and TRBJ1-5; D ambiguous. This CDR3 spans 12 amino acids. Trimming removed 3 bases from V and 9 bases from J, with 9 bases in between. Germline assignment: CDR1 SGHAT and CDR2 FQNNGV. CDR3 sequence (DNA): TGTGCCAGCAGCTTTGTCACCGGGCCCCAGCATTTT. This gives the protein CASSFVTGPQHF.

CDR3 in DNA: TGTGCCAGCAGTTACGGTGGGCGCGCCAATCAGCCCCAGCATTTT. Its translation: CASSYGGRANQPQHF. J is TRBJ1-5 and V is TRBV6-6, with D unclear. Germline CDR1 reads MNHNY; CDR2 reads SVGAGI (reference sequence). Between the trimmed V and J ends, which lost 2 bases and 3 bases, there was a span of 11 bases. The CDR3 consists of 15 residues.

The rearrangement links TRBV20-1 to TRBJ1-2; D gene unclear. The length of the CDR3 is 11 residues. Germline CDR1 and CDR2: DFQATT and SNEGSKA (reference sequence). V dropped 8 bases and J dropped 7 bases, with 14 bases sitting between them. The DNA for the CDR3 is TGCAGTCCCCGGGATGCAGGTGGCTACACCTTC. It is translated as CSPRDAGGYTF.

This chain uses TRBV15 with TRBJ1-2, with a weak D call TRBD1 (5 bases). CDR1 is LNHNV, CDR2 YYDKDF, per germline (reference sequence). V dropped 3 bases and J dropped 8 bases, with 13 bases sitting between them. This CDR3 contains 13 residues. The CDR3 DNA reads as TGTGCCACCAGCAGCATTCTTGGGGCCGGCTACACCTTC. It codes for CATSSILGAGYTF.

The chain links TRBV7-2 to TRBJ1-1; possibly TRBD1 for D (6 bases). The V end was cut by 5 bases, the J end by 6 bases, with 19 bases between. The germline CDR1 and CDR2 sequences are SGHTA and FQGNSA. This CDR3 has 15 amino acids. CDR3 amino acids: CASSPQALKGAEAFF. For the CDR3, the DNA is TGTGCCAGCAGCCCCCAAGCGTTAAAGGGGGCTGAAGCTTTCTTT.

The sample holds one count of this clone. The chain employs TRBV5-1 and TRBJ2-3; possibly TRBD1 for D (5 bases). CDR1 SGHRS and CDR2 YFSETQ come from the germline V gene. Trimming stripped 2 bases from V and 3 bases from J, with 10 bases between. The CDR3 has 14 amino acids. CDR3 nucleotides: TGCGCCAGCAGCTTCCAGCCAGGGACAGATACGCAGTATTTT. Its protein is CASSFQPGTDTQYF.

The V gene is TRBV29-1, the J gene TRBJ1-1; 8 bases align to TRBD1. V was clipped by 3 bases and J by 4 bases; unmatched bases: 4. Germline loops: CDR1 SQVTM, CDR2 ANQGSEA. This CDR3 is built from 13 residues. The CDR3: CSVEDRVVTEAFF. The CDR3 DNA follows: TGCAGCGTTGAGGACAGGGTTGTCACTGAAGCTTTCTTT.

The chain employs TRBV5-1 and TRBJ2-7; D possibly corresponds to TRBD1 (6 bases). V gave up 0 bases and J gave up 7 bases, with 11 bases separating them. Germline lookup yields CDR1 SGHRS and CDR2 YFSETQ. The CDR3 length is 13 residues. CDR3 DNA sequence: TGCGCCAGCAGCTTGGCCACCCAGGGGGAGCAGTACTTC. Amino acids: CASSLATQGEQYF. Filled out from reference TRBV5-1 and TRBJ2-7, the complete variable domain reads KAGVTQTPRYLIKTRGQQVTLSCSPISGHRSVSWYQQTPGQGLQFLFEYFSETQRNKGNFPGRFSGRQFSNSRSEMNVSTLELGDSALYLCASSLATQGEQYFGPGTRLTVT.

V gene TRBV6-5 combines with J gene TRBJ2-1; maybe TRBD2 (5 bases). The CDR3 is made up of 15 amino acids. Per germline, CDR1 MNHEY and CDR2 SVGAGI. With 2 bases removed from V and 10 bases from J, the gap between germline ends came to 18 bases. CDR3 coding DNA: TGTGCCAGCAGTTACGCTCAAGGACTGGGGAGAGAGCAGTTCTTC. Translated, it gives CASSYAQGLGREQFF.

The table lists this clone with a count of one. The chain links TRBV5-1 to TRBJ1-2; D is unresolved. This CDR3 is 13 amino acids long. With 0 bases removed from V and 6 bases from J, the gap between germline ends came to 9 bases. The V gene's germline CDR1 is SGHRS and CDR2 YFSETQ. CDR3 loop: CASSLGKQDGYTF. CDR3 DNA sequence: TGCGCCAGCAGCTTGGGCAAGCAGGATGGCTACACCTTC.